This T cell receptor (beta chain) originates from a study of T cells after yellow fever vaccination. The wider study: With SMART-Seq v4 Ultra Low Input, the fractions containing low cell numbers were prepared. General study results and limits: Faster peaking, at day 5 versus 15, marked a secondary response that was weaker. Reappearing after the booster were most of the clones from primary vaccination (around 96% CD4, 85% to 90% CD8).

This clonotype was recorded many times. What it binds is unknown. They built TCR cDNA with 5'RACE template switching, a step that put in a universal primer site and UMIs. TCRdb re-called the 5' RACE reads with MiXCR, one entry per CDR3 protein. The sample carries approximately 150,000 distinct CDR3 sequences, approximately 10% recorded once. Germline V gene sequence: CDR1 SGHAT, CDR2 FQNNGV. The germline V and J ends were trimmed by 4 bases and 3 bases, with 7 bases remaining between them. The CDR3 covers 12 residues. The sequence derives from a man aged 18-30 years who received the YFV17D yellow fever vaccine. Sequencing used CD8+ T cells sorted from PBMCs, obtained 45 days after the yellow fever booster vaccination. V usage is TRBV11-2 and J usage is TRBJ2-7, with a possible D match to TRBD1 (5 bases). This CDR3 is CASSSDSYEQYF. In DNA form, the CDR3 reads TGTGCCAGCAGCTCTGACAGCTACGAGCAGTACTTC.